The 25 T cell receptor beta chains below were found in one sample sequenced in a study of shared clonotypes between healthy human individuals. Naivety among CD8 cells was defined by CD45RO negativity and positive CCR7 selection, thereby excluding terminally differentiated effector memory CD45RA+ cells. TCRdb keeps only in-frame clones here, not all; method: immunoSEQ multiplex PCR. This sample has 2 million to 2.5 million clones, with just under 95% found just once. The sample comprised naive CD8+ T cells sorted from blood. These receptor sequences come from a man between 18 and 29 years old in good health.

V is TRBV2 and J is TRBJ1-4; D gene ambiguous. CDR1 is SNHLY and CDR2 is FYNNEI in the germline V gene. V was trimmed by 7 bases and J by 0 bases, leaving 12 bases between them. This CDR3 is built from 15 residues. The CDR3 loop reads CASKNGSTTNEKLFF. The CDR3 DNA follows: TGTGCCAGCAAAAACGGCTCTACAACTAATGAAAAACTGTTTTTT.

This chain uses TRBV7-9 with TRBJ2-1, with 10 bases identical to TRBD2. The CDR3 has 16 amino acids. Germline CDR1 and CDR2: SEHNR and FQNEAQ (reference sequence). With 5 bases clipped from V and 6 bases from J, the junction kept 10 bases outside the gene matches. This CDR3 is CASSTNLAGATNEQFF. CDR3 DNA: TGTGCCAGCAGCACCAACCTAGCGGGAGCTACCAATGAGCAGTTCTTC.

The chain is built from TRBV19 and TRBJ1-5, with D uncertain. V was cut by 3 bases and J by 1 base, with 7 bases left in between. Germline CDR1 is LNHDA and CDR2 is SQIVND (reference sequence). CDR3 length: 14 amino acids. CDR3 protein: CASSIYGSNQPQHF. The CDR3, as DNA: TGTGCCAGTAGTATTTACGGGAGCAATCAGCCCCAGCATTTT.

This clone was detected once. The chain is built from TRBV28 and TRBJ1-2; possible D gene TRBD1, 5 bases. Germline lookup yields CDR1 MDHEN and CDR2 SYDVKM. The V and J ends lost 8 bases and 4 bases respectively, with 20 bases between them. This CDR3 region has 15 residues. The CDR3 loop is CASSKAGLISYGYTF. The DNA for the CDR3 is TGTGCCAGCTCCAAGGCGGGACTGATCTCCTATGGCTACACCTTC.

The rearrangement uses TRBV9 and TRBJ1-5; the match to TRBD1 covers 8 bases. Germline V lookup: CDR1 SGDLS, CDR2 YYNGEE. V gave up 2 bases and J gave up 8 bases; unmatched junction bases: 9. The CDR3 covers 15 residues. The CDR3 coding sequence is TGTGCCAGCAGCGTTGGCAGGGGGCAACATGAGCCCCAGCATTTT. Protein sequence: CASSVGRGQHEPQHF. The full variable domain, in which reference TRBV9 and TRBJ1-5 provide the parts outside the CDR3, is DSGVTQTPKHLITATGQRVTLRCSPRSGDLSVYWYQQSLDQGLQFLIQYYNGEERAKGNILERFSAQQFPDLHSELNLSSLELGDSALYFCASSVGRGQHEPQHFGDGTRLSIL.

This CDR3 is CASSLGGWEGPYEQYF. CDR3 DNA sequence: TGTGCCAGCAGCTTAGGCGGATGGGAGGGACCCTACGAGCAGTACTTC. The chain recombines TRBV13 with TRBJ2-7; 7 positions match TRBD2. V shed 0 bases, J shed 2 bases, and the junction held 7 bases outside the gene matches. Germline V gene data show CDR1 as PRHDT and CDR2 as FYEKMQ (reference sequence). The CDR3 sequence is 16 residues long. The full variable domain, its missing parts supplied by reference TRBV13 and TRBJ2-7, is AAGVIQSPRHLIKEKRETATLKCYPIPRHDTVYWYQQGPGQDPQFLISFYEKMQSDKGSIPDRFSAQQFSDYHSELNMSSLELGDSALYFCASSLGGWEGPYEQYFGPGTRLTVT.

The J gene is TRBJ2-7, the V gene TRBV6-1; 11 positions match TRBD2. CDR1 is MNHNS, CDR2 SASEGT, per germline. The junction had 4 bases not matched to a gene; V was cut back by 6 bases and J by 3 bases. The CDR3 sequence is 14 residues long. CDR3 DNA: TGTGCCAGCAGCGTACTAGCGGGAGACTACGAGCAGTACTTC. Translation: CASSVLAGDYEQYF.

The gene calls are TRBV6-5 and TRBJ2-7; 14 nucleotides align to TRBD2. This CDR3 comprises 14 residues. In germline, CDR1 is MNHEY, CDR2 SVGAGI. With V trimmed by 5 bases and J by 5 bases, 2 bases remained unmatched. The CDR3 bases are TGTGCCAGCAGTACGGGACTAGCGGGAGACGAGCAGTACTTC. Its translation: CASSTGLAGDEQYF.

The CDR3 protein is CASSQPASGNTIYF. The CDR3 DNA is TGCGCCAGCAGCCAACCGGCCTCTGGAAACACCATATATTTT. The chain is built from TRBV4-1 and TRBJ1-3; D ambiguous. The germline V gene encodes CDR1 MGHRA and CDR2 YSYEKL. The V gene lost 2 bases and the J gene lost 0 bases, with 5 bases spanning the gap. The CDR3 loop spans 14 amino acids.

V and J are TRBV7-9 and TRBJ2-7; TRBD2 matches at 7 bases. Trimming cost V 1 base and J 3 bases; bases outside gene matches: 6. The length of the CDR3 is 15 residues. Germline CDR1 and CDR2: SEHNR and FQNEAQ (reference sequence). CDR3 amino acids: CASSLDRGSGYEQYF. DNA for the CDR3: TGTGCCAGCAGCTTAGACCGCGGGAGTGGCTACGAGCAGTACTTC.

J is TRBJ2-7 and V is TRBV11-2; D unclear. Looked up from germline, CDR1 is SGHAT and CDR2 is FQNNGV. Trimming shortened V by 3 bases and J by 0 bases, and 9 bases separated the two germline ends. This CDR3 region has 14 residues. In DNA form, the CDR3 reads TGTGCCAGCAGCTTTCCGGGCTACTCCTACGAGCAGTACTTC. Its translation is CASSFPGYSYEQYF.

A note on this clone: The junction departs from the called germline gene at one end, perhaps through a read error. The chain links TRBV7-7 to TRBJ2-7; D gene ambiguous. CDR1 is SSHAT and CDR2 is FNYEAQ in the germline V gene (reference sequence). This CDR3 contains 13 residues. CDR3 sequence: CASSRGTAYEQYF. CDR3 DNA: TGTGCTAGCAGCCGCGGAACAGCGTACGAGCAGTACTTC.

This chain uses TRBV7-6 with TRBJ2-7, with D perhaps given as TRBD1 or TRBD2 (5 bases each). CDR1 is SGHVS and CDR2 is FNYEAQ in the germline V gene. This CDR3 contains 13 residues. V was trimmed by 5 bases and J by 3 bases, leaving 11 bases between them. DNA for the CDR3: TGTGCCAGCAGCGGGGCGGCGGGCTACGAGCAGTACTTC. Translated, it gives CASSGAAGYEQYF.

This sequence joins TRBV7-9 and TRBJ2-3; TRBD2 might be the D (5 bases). The CDR3 spans 15 residues. V lost 5 bases and J 3 bases, leaving 15 bases between the germline ends. From germline, CDR1 is SEHNR and CDR2 FQNEAQ (reference sequence). CDR3 sequence (DNA): TGTGCCAGCAGCGGGCTCGGAGGCCTGACAGATACGCAGTATTTT. As protein: CASSGLGGLTDTQYF. Looking up the rest from reference TRBV7-9 and TRBJ2-3 gives the full variable domain: DTGVSQNPRHKITKRGQNVTFRCDPISEHNRLYWYRQTLGQGPEFLTYFQNEAQLEKSRLLSDRFSAERPKGSFSTLEIQRTEQGDSAMYLCASSGLGGLTDTQYFGPGTRLTVL.

V and J are TRBV6-5 and TRBJ2-1; D ambiguous. V lost 7 bases, J lost 6 bases, and 13 bases lay in between. Germline CDR1 and CDR2: MNHEY and SVGAGI. This CDR3 spans 13 amino acids. The CDR3 protein is CASKPGLGNEQFF. The CDR3 DNA is TGTGCCAGCAAACCGGGTCTCGGCAATGAGCAGTTCTTC.

The gene calls are TRBV15 and TRBJ2-5; 7 nucleotides line up with TRBD2. CDR1 LNHNV and CDR2 YYDKDF come from the germline V gene (reference sequence). This CDR3 has 15 amino acids. The J segment lost 5 bases and the V segment lost 3 bases, leaving 9 bases of the junction unmatched. The CDR3 DNA is TGTGCCACCAGCAGCGGGACTTCCGGGAGGGAGACCCAGTACTTC. It yields the protein CATSSGTSGRETQYF.

This clone was seen just once. DNA for the CDR3: TGTGCCAGCAGCTTAGAGGGCGCCAGTACTGAAGCTTTCTTT. This encodes CASSLEGASTEAFF. This rearrangement joins TRBV7-6 to TRBJ1-1; D is unresolved. Looked up from germline, CDR1 is SGHVS and CDR2 is FNYEAQ. The germline V and J ends were trimmed by 1 base and 5 bases, with 11 bases remaining between them. The CDR3 extends over 14 amino acids.

The chain uses TRBV7-6 and TRBJ2-7, with unresolved D. The length of the CDR3 is 14 residues. Trimming shortened V by 5 bases and J by 5 bases, and 16 bases separated the two germline ends. Germline assignment: CDR1 SGHVS and CDR2 FNYEAQ. The CDR3 region is CASSPGPQPDEQYF. The CDR3 bases are TGTGCCAGCAGCCCCGGGCCCCAGCCTGACGAGCAGTACTTC.

The chain has TRBV13 and TRBJ1-1; D remains unclear. The CDR3 sequence is 11 residues long. The ends were cut back, 5 bases at V and 8 bases at J, with 9 bases in the middle. Germline CDR1 PRHDT, CDR2 FYEKMQ (reference sequence). CDR3 sequence reads: CASSDREEAFF. The CDR3 region has the DNA TGTGCCAGCAGCGACCGGGAGGAAGCTTTCTTT.

In this sample, this clone turned up once. The V call is TRBV10-3, the J call TRBJ2-7; D remains ambiguous. The CDR3 is 13 amino acids. Germline CDR1 and CDR2: ENHRY and SYGVKD. V gave up 6 bases and J gave up 2 bases, with 11 bases separating them. CDR3 DNA sequence: TGTGCCATCAGCCTGACTGCAACCTACGAGCAGTACTTC. This translates into CAISLTATYEQYF.

The rearrangement joins TRBV13 to TRBJ1-3, with D possibly matching TRBD1 (6 bases). V lost 5 bases and J lost 6, with 17 bases in between. CDR1 is PRHDT, CDR2 FYEKMQ, per germline (reference sequence). The CDR3 runs to 15 residues. CDR3 in amino acids: CASSLKGGMENTIYF. DNA of the CDR3: TGTGCCAGCAGCCTCAAAGGGGGGATGGAAAACACCATATATTTT.

The CDR3 coding sequence is TGCAGCGCCCTCATAGGGCGAGAGACCCAGTACTTC. Protein product: CSALIGRETQYF. V is TRBV29-1 and J is TRBJ2-5; D is undetermined. Trimming shortened V by 7 bases and J by 4 bases, and 13 bases separated the two germline ends. This CDR3 contains 12 residues. CDR1 is SQVTM and CDR2 is ANQGSEA in the germline V gene.

This rearrangement joins TRBV7-2 to TRBJ2-5, with TRBD2 matching 7 bases. The germline V gene encodes CDR1 SGHTA and CDR2 FQGNSA. The CDR3 runs to 15 residues. The junction had 11 bases not matched to a gene; V was cut back by 5 bases and J by 5 bases. Here the CDR3 DNA reads TGTGCCAGCAGCCCGGGAGCGGGGAAGGGCGAGACCCAGTACTTC. It translates to CASSPGAGKGETQYF.

This chain joins TRBV21-1 and TRBJ1-6; TRBD1 reflects the table's D call only, with no check against the DNA. TRBV21-1 is recorded as a pseudogene. This CDR3 region has 18 residues. The CDR3 reads CASTKSRGQGVRNSPLHF. CDR3 nucleotide sequence: TGTGCCAGCACCAAAAGTCGGGGACAGGGGGTTCGTAATTCACCCCTCCACTTT.

The chain joins TRBV4-3 to TRBJ2-2; 7 bases fit TRBD1. J gave up 2 bases and V 0 bases, and 9 bases lay outside the gene matches. Germline CDR1 LGHNA, CDR2 YSLEER. The CDR3 spans 18 residues. The CDR3 DNA is TGCGCCAGCAGCCAAGATCCCATTACAGGGGTCAACACCGGGGAGCTGTTTTTT. Amino acid sequence: CASSQDPITGVNTGELFF.